A single sample gave rise to the 24 T cell receptor beta chains below, sequenced in a study of cytomegalovirus exposure and HLA in healthy donors. The study ran its PCR with 60 Vbeta and 13 Jbeta primers. The repertoire was sequenced with immunoSEQ multiplex PCR; TCRdb's copy has only in-frame clones and lacks some. The sample yields about 76,000 clones, roughly 73% seen once. What was sequenced was PBMCs. Source of these receptors: a woman in her thirties or forties in good health and CMV-seropositive.

The chain recombines TRBV7-2 with TRBJ1-4; D possibly corresponds to TRBD1 (6 bases). The CDR3 length is 15 residues. Trimming shortened V by 7 bases and J by 8 bases, and 20 bases separated the two germline ends. Germline V CDR1 and CDR2: SGHTA, FQGNSA. This chain's CDR3 is CASTLQAQRGEKLFF. The CDR3 nucleotides are TGTGCCAGCACCCTACAGGCCCAGAGGGGGGAAAAACTGTTTTTT.

V usage is TRBV7-3 and J usage is TRBJ2-1; TRBD2 aligns across 13 bases. Germline CDR1 SGHTA, CDR2 FQGTGA. The junction had 8 bases not matched to a gene; V was cut back by 6 bases and J by 6 bases. The CDR3 contains 16 residues. Here the CDR3 reads CASRKLAGGQGNEQFF. CDR3 DNA: TGTGCCAGCAGGAAACTAGCGGGGGGGCAGGGCAATGAGCAGTTCTTC.

The chain combines TRBV19 with TRBJ2-3; D perhaps matches TRBD1 (6 bases). Germline lookup yields CDR1 LNHDA and CDR2 SQIVND (reference sequence). V was clipped by 5 bases and J by 1 base, with 13 bases between them. The CDR3 extends over 15 amino acids. The CDR3, as DNA: TGTGCCAGTAGTGTCAGGGGCCGACGCACAGATACGCAGTATTTT. Translated, it gives CASSVRGRRTDTQYF. The complete variable domain, with remaining parts taken from reference TRBV19 and TRBJ2-3, reads DGGITQSPKYLFRKEGQNVTLSCEQNLNHDAMYWYRQDPGQGLRLIYYSQIVNDFQKGDIAEGYSVSREKKESFPLTVTSAQKNPTAFYLCASSVRGRRTDTQYFGPGTRLTVL.

The chain employs TRBV18 and TRBJ2-7; TRBD2 might be the D (6 bases). V was shortened by 8 bases and J by 2 bases, with 13 bases between the two germline ends. The CDR3 sequence is 13 residues long. Germline lookup yields CDR1 KGHSH and CDR2 LQKENI. CDR3 in DNA: TGTGCCAGCACCAGGGAGGTCGCCTACGAGCAGTACTTC. The encoded protein is CASTREVAYEQYF.

This clone showed up just a few times. This chain connects TRBV4-1 to TRBJ2-7, with 11 bases lining up with TRBD2. Germline loops: CDR1 MGHRA, CDR2 YSYEKL. The junction had 11 bases not matched to a gene; V was cut back by 0 bases and J by 7 bases. This CDR3 has 17 amino acids. CDR3 nucleotide sequence: TGCGCCAGCAGCCAAGATTATTTAGCGGGAGGGTTTGATGAGCAGTACTTC. Protein: CASSQDYLAGGFDEQYF.

A few counts support this clone. This sequence joins TRBV4-1 and TRBJ1-1; the match to TRBD1 covers 10 bases. The J segment lost 3 bases and the V segment lost 5 bases, leaving 6 bases of the junction unmatched. The length of the CDR3 is 15 residues. Germline V gene sequence: CDR1 MGHRA, CDR2 YSYEKL. The CDR3 DNA is TGCGCCAGCAGCACGGGACAGGGGACCTACACTGAAGCTTTCTTT. Protein product: CASSTGQGTYTEAFF.

The chain carries TRBV30 and TRBJ1-4; a possible D gene is TRBD1 (6 bases). The CDR3 sequence is 13 residues long. Per germline, CDR1 GTSNPN and CDR2 SVGIG (reference sequence). V lost 4 bases and J lost 5, with 11 bases in between. In DNA, the CDR3 is TGTGCCTGGATTGACAGGCTCAATGAAAAACTGTTTTTT. Translated, it gives CAWIDRLNEKLFF.

The gene calls are TRBV7-9 and TRBJ1-4; TRBD1 matches at 7 bases. Germline V lookup: CDR1 SEHNR, CDR2 FQNEAQ (reference sequence). V dropped 5 bases and J dropped 5; count of bases not matched to a gene: 5. CDR3 length: 14 residues. Here the CDR3 DNA reads TGTGCCAGCAGCGGGGACAGTCCGAATGAAAAACTGTTTTTT. This sequence encodes CASSGDSPNEKLFF.

V gene TRBV6-1 combines with J gene TRBJ1-1, with D perhaps matching TRBD1 (5 bases). CDR1 is MNHNS, CDR2 SASEGT, per germline. V was pared by 6 bases and J by 3 bases, with 14 bases between. This CDR3 region has 14 residues. The CDR3 protein is CASRVTETYTEAFF. The CDR3 nucleotides read TGTGCCAGCAGGGTGACAGAGACCTACACTGAAGCTTTCTTT.

CDR3 loop: CASSERDSGANVLTF. CDR3 nucleotide sequence: TGCGCCAGCAGCGAGCGGGACTCTGGGGCCAACGTCCTGACTTTC. The chain combines TRBV5-1 with TRBJ2-6; 7 nucleotides align to TRBD2. Germline V gives CDR1 SGHRS, CDR2 YFSETQ. The J segment lost 0 bases and the V segment lost 4 bases, leaving 1 base of the junction unmatched. The CDR3 length is 15 residues.

The V call is TRBV19, the J call TRBJ2-3; TRBD2 aligns across 10 bases. V trimming: 0 bases; J trimming: 4 bases; junction bases outside the gene matches: 10. CDR1 is LNHDA and CDR2 is SQIVND in the germline V gene (reference sequence). The CDR3 loop spans 18 amino acids. The CDR3 loop is CASSIDFGLAGVADTQYF. CDR3 bases: TGTGCCAGTAGTATAGATTTTGGGCTAGCGGGAGTCGCAGATACGCAGTATTTT.

This clone counts as medium-sized. The chain combines TRBV6-4 with TRBJ1-2; TRBD1 aligns across 8 bases. Germline CDR1 MRHNA, CDR2 SNTAGT. V trimming: 3 bases; J trimming: 6 bases; junction bases outside the gene matches: 9. The CDR3 has 15 residues. The CDR3 loop is CASSDTGQALNGYTF. For the CDR3, the DNA is TGTGCCAGCAGTGATACGGGACAGGCTCTCAATGGCTACACCTTC.

The J gene is TRBJ2-3, the V gene TRBV6-4; D unclear. Trimming removed 3 bases at V and 2 bases at J, with 15 bases between. From germline, CDR1 is MRHNA and CDR2 SNTAGT. This CDR3 spans 16 amino acids. CDR3 bases: TGTGCCAGCAGTGAGTCGTCGTACACTACCACAGATACGCAGTATTTT. This sequence encodes CASSESSYTTTDTQYF.

CDR3 nucleotide sequence: TGTGCCAGCAGTTTAGACAGACAGGGGAAACTGTTTTTT. This codes for CASSLDRQGKLFF. The rearrangement joins TRBV6-5 to TRBJ1-4; TRBD1 aligns across 8 bases. The V gene end was trimmed by 4 bases and the J gene end by 11 bases; junction bases not matched to a gene: 6. This CDR3 region has 13 residues. Germline loops: CDR1 MNHEY, CDR2 SVGAGI.

The chain combines TRBV4-3 with TRBJ2-7, with 9 bases that match TRBD1. The CDR3 extends over 16 amino acids. V lost 1 base, J lost 8 bases, and 12 bases stayed unmatched. Germline V gene sequence: CDR1 LGHNA, CDR2 YSLEER. This chain's CDR3 is CASSQGMDRGTLKQYF. The CDR3 region has the DNA TGCGCCAGCAGCCAAGGGATGGACAGGGGAACTTTGAAGCAGTACTTC.

The J gene is TRBJ1-1, the V gene TRBV10-1; weak D call: TRBD1 (6 bases). Germline values: CDR1 WNHNN, CDR2 SYGVQD (reference sequence). The CDR3 spans 13 residues. Trimming removed 3 bases at V and 1 base at J, with 6 bases between. The CDR3 sequence: CASSDRGNTEAFF. The CDR3 DNA reads TGCGCCAGCAGTGACAGGGGGAACACTGAAGCTTTCTTT.

The gene calls are TRBV6-6 and TRBJ2-1; 7 bases map to TRBD1. Germline V gives CDR1 MNHNY, CDR2 SVGAGI (reference sequence). With 6 bases clipped from V and 5 bases from J, the junction kept 7 bases outside the gene matches. CDR3 size: 14 residues. The CDR3 DNA reads TGTGCCAGCAGATCTAGGACAGGCCACAATGAGCAGTTCTTC. Translated, it gives CASRSRTGHNEQFF.

This clone was seen a few times. The chain recombines TRBV5-4 with TRBJ1-1; the D gene is possibly TRBD1 (6 bases). CDR3 length: 13 amino acids. The germline CDR1 and CDR2 sequences are SGHNT and YYREEE (reference sequence). V was cut by 1 base and J by 7 bases, with 11 bases left in between. CDR3 in amino acids: CASSLQGGGEAFF. The CDR3 DNA reads TGTGCCAGCAGCTTGCAAGGGGGTGGTGAAGCTTTCTTT.

The chain is built from TRBV7-2 and TRBJ2-1; 16 nucleotides agree with TRBD2. The junction had 2 bases not matched to a gene; V was cut back by 3 bases and J by 9 bases. The V gene's germline CDR1 is SGHTA and CDR2 FQGNSA. CDR3 length: 15 amino acids. This CDR3 is CASSFGTSGGAEQFF. The CDR3 DNA reads as TGTGCCAGCAGCTTTGGGACTAGCGGGGGGGCTGAGCAGTTCTTC.

This clone was seen a single time. The rearrangement joins TRBV4-3 to TRBJ2-3; 8 bases are shared with TRBD2. J gave up 4 bases and V 0 bases, and 6 bases lay outside the gene matches. This CDR3 spans 16 amino acids. Germline CDR1 reads LGHNA; CDR2 reads YSLEER. CDR3 protein: CASSQEFSGEADTQYF. The CDR3 DNA sequence: TGCGCCAGCAGCCAAGAATTTAGCGGGGAGGCAGATACGCAGTATTTT.

The chain joins TRBV6-1 to TRBJ2-5; 10 bases are shared with TRBD2. Germline loops: CDR1 MNHNS, CDR2 SASEGT. Trimming at V came to 8 bases and at J to 3 bases, leaving 3 bases not matched to a gene. The CDR3 covers 13 residues. The CDR3 here is CASFLAGEETQYF. The CDR3 coding sequence is TGTGCCAGCTTCCTAGCGGGAGAAGAGACCCAGTACTTC.

V is TRBV7-9 and J is TRBJ1-3; D remains ambiguous. This CDR3 spans 15 amino acids. The V end lost 0 bases, the J end lost 0 bases, and 6 bases lay between the germline ends. Germline CDR1 SEHNR, CDR2 FQNEAQ (reference sequence). The CDR3 sequence: CASSLADNSGNTIYF. The CDR3 DNA follows: TGTGCCAGCAGCTTAGCTGACAACTCTGGAAACACCATATATTTT.

This chain links TRBV2 with TRBJ2-1, with a weak D call TRBD1 (5 bases). Germline CDR1 SNHLY, CDR2 FYNNEI. The CDR3 sequence is 13 residues long. V lost 5 bases and J lost 8, with 13 bases in between. The CDR3 here is CASSIRWGYEQFF. For the CDR3, the DNA is TGTGCCAGCAGTATTAGGTGGGGCTATGAGCAGTTCTTC.

This chain connects TRBV11-2 to TRBJ1-5; 9 positions agree with TRBD1. Germline V CDR1 and CDR2: SGHAT, FQNNGV. The CDR3 contains 15 residues. The ends lost 5 bases at V and 1 base at J; junction bases unmatched: 3. DNA for the CDR3: TGTGCCAGCAGCCCAGGACAGGGGAGCAATCAGCCCCAGCATTTT. It codes for CASSPGQGSNQPQHF.